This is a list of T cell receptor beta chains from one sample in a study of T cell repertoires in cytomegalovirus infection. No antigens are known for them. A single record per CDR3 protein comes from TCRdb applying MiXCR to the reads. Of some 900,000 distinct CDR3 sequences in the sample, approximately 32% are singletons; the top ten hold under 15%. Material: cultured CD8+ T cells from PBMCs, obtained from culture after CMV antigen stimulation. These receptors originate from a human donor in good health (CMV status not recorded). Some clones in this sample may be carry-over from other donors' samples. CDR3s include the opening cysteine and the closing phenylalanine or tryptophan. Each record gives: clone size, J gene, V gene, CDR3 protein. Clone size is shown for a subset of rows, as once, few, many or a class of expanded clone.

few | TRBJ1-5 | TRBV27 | CASSSRDGNNQPQHF
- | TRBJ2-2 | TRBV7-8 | CASSPVQATGELFF
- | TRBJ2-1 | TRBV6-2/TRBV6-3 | CASSYERGVSYNEQFF
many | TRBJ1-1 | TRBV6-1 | CASSDRGIWTEAFF
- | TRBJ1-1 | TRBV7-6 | CASSLGYQGLKSTEAFF
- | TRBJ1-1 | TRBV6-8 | CASSYGTITEAFF
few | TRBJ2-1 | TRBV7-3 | CASSAGPYPKGNEQFF
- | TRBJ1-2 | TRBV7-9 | CASSGGGAEDLPYGYTF
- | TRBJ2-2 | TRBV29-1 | CSVERGFGELFF
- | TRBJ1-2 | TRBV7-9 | CASSPPGLIYGYTF
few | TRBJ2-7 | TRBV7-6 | CASSDRTGGPYEQYF
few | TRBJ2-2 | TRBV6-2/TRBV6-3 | CASRQQGGWLFF
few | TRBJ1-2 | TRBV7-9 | CASSPLPGAPIDYGYTF
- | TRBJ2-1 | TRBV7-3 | CASSPYEGHLSSYNEQFF